The 9 T cell receptor beta chains below come from one sample, sequenced in a study of shared T cell receptors in the human thymus. Clones were sequenced by immunoSEQ multiplex PCR, and TCRdb holds only the in-frame ones, with some missing. The sample records roughly 560,000 clones, roughly 74% being singletons. The same sample was also used in a study of human thymus T cells.

Source material: thymocytes. These receptors all stem from a boy younger than two with a congenital heart defect.

The rearrangement uses TRBV11-3 and TRBJ2-7; maybe TRBD2 (6 bases). The germline V gene has CDR1 SGHNT and CDR2 YENEEA. This CDR3 contains 14 residues. V lost 4 bases to trimming and J lost 6 bases, with 16 bases between them. The CDR3 DNA reads as TGTGCCAGCAGCTATGGGGAGGTTACCGGCGAGCAGTACTTC. It specifies CASSYGEVTGEQYF.

V and J are TRBV18 and TRBJ2-1; 16 bases are a match to TRBD2. The V and J ends lost 5 bases and 3 bases, in that order; junction bases with no gene match: 10. CDR3 size: 19 residues. Germline V gene lookup returns CDR1 KGHSH and CDR2 LQKENI. CDR3 loop: CASSSGTSGRAWDYNEQFF. The CDR3 DNA reads TGTGCCAGCTCATCCGGGACTAGCGGGAGGGCCTGGGACTACAATGAGCAGTTCTTC. Together with reference TRBV18 and TRBJ2-1, the CDR3 gives the full variable domain: NAGVMQNPRHLVRRRGQEARLRCSPMKGHSHVYWYRQLPEEGLKFMVYLQKENIIDESGMPKERFSAEFPKEGPSILRIQQVVRGDSAAYFCASSSGTSGRAWDYNEQFFGPGTRLTVL.

This clone has only a few counts. The genes are TRBV13 and TRBJ1-4; no clear D gene. Germline V gene lookup returns CDR1 PRHDT and CDR2 FYEKMQ (reference sequence). Deletions cut 2 bases from V and 6 bases from J, with 10 bases between. The CDR3 length is 14 residues. The CDR3 loop reads CASSLRWADEKLFF. The CDR3 region has the DNA TGTGCCAGCAGCTTAAGGTGGGCAGATGAAAAACTGTTTTTT.

The chain combines TRBV6-5 with TRBJ1-5; 8 nucleotides agree with TRBD1. CDR3 length equals 15 residues. Trimming at V came to 2 bases and at J to 6 bases, leaving 6 bases not matched to a gene. Germline loops: CDR1 MNHEY, CDR2 SVGAGI. CDR3 sequence reads: CASSYGTGGGQPQHF. In DNA form, the CDR3 reads TGTGCCAGCAGTTACGGAACAGGGGGGGGTCAGCCCCAGCATTTT.

The V and J genes are TRBV4-1 and TRBJ2-7, with a weak D call TRBD2 (5 bases). Trimming stripped 1 base from V and 7 bases from J, with 20 bases between. Germline lookup yields CDR1 MGHRA and CDR2 YSYEKL. The CDR3 loop spans 16 amino acids. The CDR3 sequence: CASSQVGSRAYLEQYF. The CDR3 DNA sequence: TGCGCCAGCAGCCAAGTTGGGTCGCGGGCCTACTTGGAGCAGTACTTC.

CDR3 sequence (DNA): TGTGCCAGCATCAAAGTCAGGGGGGCCACCACTGAAGCTTTCTTT. Its translation: CASIKVRGATTEAFF. The chain joins TRBV6-6 to TRBJ1-1; TRBD1 matches at 7 bases. With V trimmed by 7 bases and J by 4 bases, 12 bases remained unmatched. This CDR3 region has 15 residues. The germline V gene encodes CDR1 MNHNY and CDR2 SVGAGI (reference sequence).

This rearrangement joins TRBV4-3 to TRBJ1-2; 7 nucleotides match TRBD1. V trimming: 0 bases; J trimming: 2 bases; junction bases outside the gene matches: 6. The germline CDR1 and CDR2 sequences are LGHNA and YSLEER. The CDR3 has 16 residues. In DNA form, the CDR3 reads TGCGCCAGCAGCCAAGACACGGACAGGATCAACTATGGCTACACCTTC. It encodes CASSQDTDRINYGYTF.

The rearrangement uses TRBV7-2 and TRBJ2-7; 7 bases fit TRBD1. After removal of 5 bases from V and 2 bases from J, the junction contained 15 bases not matched to a gene. The CDR3 length is 17 residues. From germline, CDR1 is SGHTA and CDR2 FQGNSA. The CDR3 coding sequence is TGTGCCAGCAGCCTAACCCCCAAGACAGGGAGTCCCTACGAGCAGTACTTC. Encoded protein: CASSLTPKTGSPYEQYF.

The chain links TRBV4-1 to TRBJ2-7; no definite D call. The ends were cut back, 0 bases at V and 2 bases at J, with 17 bases in the middle. Per the germline V gene, CDR1 is MGHRA and CDR2 is YSYEKL. The CDR3 spans 17 residues. The CDR3 DNA sequence: TGCGCCAGCAGCCAAGATGCCTCCGTTCGAGTTGCCTACGAGCAGTACTTC. Translated, it gives CASSQDASVRVAYEQYF.